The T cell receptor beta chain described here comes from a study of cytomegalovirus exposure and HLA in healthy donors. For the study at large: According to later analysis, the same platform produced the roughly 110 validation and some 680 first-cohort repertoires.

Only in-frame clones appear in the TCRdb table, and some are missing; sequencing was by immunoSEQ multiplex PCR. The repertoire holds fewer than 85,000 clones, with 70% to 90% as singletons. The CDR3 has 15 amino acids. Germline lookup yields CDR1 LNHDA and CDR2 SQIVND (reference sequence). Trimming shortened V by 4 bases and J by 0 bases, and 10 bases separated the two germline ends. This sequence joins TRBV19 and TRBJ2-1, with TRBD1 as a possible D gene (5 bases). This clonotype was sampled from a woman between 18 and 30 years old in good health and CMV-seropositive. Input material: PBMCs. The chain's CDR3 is CASSRQSSSYNEQFF. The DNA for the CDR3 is TGTGCCAGTAGTAGACAGTCCAGCTCCTACAATGAGCAGTTCTTC.